The sequence of this TCR beta chain was determined in a study of long-term antiretroviral therapy in people with HIV (dated by TCRdb to the early 2020s). For context, the study as a whole: Collection of the earliest samples took place about a decade ahead of the 2015 WHO recommendation for immediate ART, at a time when ART was typically delayed until CD4 counts fell. Test extractions of a monoclonal T-cell line alongside approximately 36 polyclonal samples showed no cross-contamination during QIAcube processing. This retrospective serial study examined whether starting ART and sustained HIV suppression were associated with changes in the composition and diversity of the TRB repertoire in peripheral blood. Eleven of the 30 participants with HIV were female. A total of 150 to 200 cryopreserved PBMC samples were contributed to the cohort by 30 adults with confirmed HIV infection, with samples collected serially over a mean of about 6 years (range 1-12).

Overall study outcomes, separate from this receptor: ART initiation was associated with a significant increase in TRB diversity, but diversity stayed significantly below transplant donor controls even after long-term ART. The samples span the years 2004 to 2017, and the ART regimens used at that time may not be as effective as current regimens. Since PBMC availability was limited, sequencing covered only the TCR beta chain, with no alpha chain pairing. The repertoire was dominated across all time points by expanded TRB clones identified before ART initiation, although this dominance was seen to fluctuate and to decrease in many PLHIV after ART. HIV repertoires had narrower CDR3 length ranges than controls, and the network structure suggested an antigen-experienced repertoire that shifted only slightly toward naive after ART. Inferences about post-ART repertoire changes were limited because no data were available on ART adherence, viral resistance or therapy changes. Because cell numbers in pre-ART samples were limited, unsorted PBMC were profiled instead of sorted CD4+ and CD8+ T cells.

The immunoSEQ hsTCRB v3.0 assay was used at survey level resolution to sequence the TRB variable region. A depth of roughly 35,000-55,000 T-cell genomes per sample was targeted for TRB sequencing. TRB libraries were pooled and sequenced on an Illumina MiSeq using a v3 150-cycle kit. Per the source publication's procedure: Repertoire analysis was run in R within a reproducible Nextflow workflow that covered QC, data transformation and analysis. Custom analyses were implemented in LymphoSeq2, an R package for AIRR-Seq data exploration. Several samples yielding fewer than 5000 total TRB sequences were excluded, leaving around 190 analyzed HIV repertoires. Among the 170 to 200 retained HIV repertoires, 55 to 60 were collected before ART initiation and roughly 130 were collected after ART initiation. Repertoires were downsampled to 5000 TRB nucleotide sequences, and summary statistics were averaged over 100 downsampling iterations. TRB sequences were retained for analysis only if CDR3 regions of at least seven amino acids were present. Diversity was measured with a Shannon entropy-derived clonality score and the Gini coefficient. Repertoire networks linked the top 5000 CDR3 amino acid sequences whenever two sequences differed by an edit distance of one. For TRB CDR3 amino acid sequences, GLIPH2 was used to predict antigen specificity groups and MHC restriction. Known CMV, EBV, HIV or tissue antigen associations were flagged by matching CDR3 amino acid sequences against VDJdb and McPAS-TCR. Pre-ART, post-ART and control groups were compared with Wilcoxon signed-rank tests and Holm-Bonferroni correction. What TCRdb holds here is the immuneACCESS table cut down to in-frame rearrangements. Part of the clones is not present; checked against another copy, under half of the missing clones reflect an unresolved V gene, and the others are unexplained. The V and J calls and clone size are taken from that table; D and trimming were inferred from the DNA. For this sample there are 25,000 to 30,000 clones; roughly 90% appear just once. 4.2% of the sample lies in the top ten.

Concerning this clone: The antigen it binds to is not known. Per-base quality was not reported, and no clone a single base away is much larger than it.

To be included, a participant needed at least one PBMC sample from before ART initiation plus at least two post-ART samples. All participants with HIV were treated in the United States of America. Cryopreserved samples of roughly 0.95-10 million PBMC were thawed and washed before DNA extraction. At the time of the earliest PBMC sample for each participant with HIV, ages ranged from about 23 to 60 years. Per participant, PBMC samples came from 1-4 timepoints prior to ART initiation and 2-8 timepoints following ART initiation, for a median of 7 samples. Serial HIV viral load, CD4+ T-cell count, ART history and demographic data were obtained for every participant. Using a Qiagen kit on a QIAcube, genomic DNA was extracted from unsorted PBMC, with samples processed in batches of 12. The CDR3 sequence holds 15 residues, the cysteine and phenylalanine included. Left in the record is the CDR3 DNA by itself, 45 bases read in frame from the first base. From the germline V gene (reference sequence), CDR1 is GTSNPN and CDR2 is SVGIG. V is cut by 2 bases and J by 8 bases, and the space between the germline ends is 19 bases.

Sequenced here: unsorted PBMCs, sampled 3.1 years after starting antiretroviral therapy. Recombination linked TRBV30 to TRBJ2-1, with no reliable assignment of the D segment. This sequence originates from a man aged 18 to 30 with HIV. DNA sequence: TGTGCCTGGAGTTCCGGCGGCCACCGTTGGGATGAGCAGTTCTTC. Its protein reads: CAWSSGGHRWDEQFF.